These T cell receptor beta chains were read from a single sample in a study of CD8+ T cells in alopecia areata. Sequenced by immunoSEQ multiplex PCR; TCRdb stores in-frame clones only, minus some. The table has under 150,000 clones, roughly 82% seen once; the top ten hold roughly 25%. Sequenced material: CD8+ T cells sorted from blood, taken at week 4, from a patient treated with tofacitinib. These receptors came from a human donor with alopecia areata. CDR3s include the opening cysteine and the closing phenylalanine or tryptophan. A D gene is named only where the DNA matches it firmly. Clone size is stated in some rows and not others, as once, few, many or a class when expanded.

D gene	J gene	CDR3 length	V gene	clone size	CDR3 DNA	CDR3 protein
TRBD1	TRBJ2-2	17	TRBV19	.	TGTGCCAGTAGTACCTCCGGGACAGGGATCATCACCGGGGAGCTGTTTTTT	CASSTSGTGIITGELFF
TRBD1	TRBJ2-5	14	TRBV27	.	TGTGCCAGCAGTACGGACAGGAGACAAGAGACCCAGTACTTC	CASSTDRRQETQYF
.	TRBJ1-2	15	TRBV6-5	.	TGTGCCAGCAGTTATATTCCACAGGAAAACTATGGCTACACCTTC	CASSYIPQENYGYTF
TRBD1	TRBJ2-1	15	TRBV27	.	TGTGCCAGCACCCCCACTGGGACAGGGAACAATGAGCAGTTCTTC	CASTPTGTGNNEQFF
.	TRBJ2-4	12	TRBV29-1	.	TGCAGCGCCGCGGGGTTTGGAAACATTCAGTACTTC	CSAAGFGNIQYF
TRBD1	TRBJ2-1	16	TRBV9	.	TGTGCCAGCAGCGCCATAGACAGGGGAACCTACAATGAGCAGTTCTTC	CASSAIDRGTYNEQFF
TRBD2	TRBJ2-1	13	TRBV5-6	.	TGTGCCGGCCAGCGGGGGGGCCAGAATGAGCAGTTCTTC	CAGQRGGQNEQFF
TRBD1	TRBJ2-7	14	TRBV6-5	.	TGTGCCAGCAGTCCGGGACAGGGGTTGCACGAGCAGTACTTC	CASSPGQGLHEQYF
.	TRBJ2-7	12	TRBV4-3	.	TGCGCCAGCAGCCAAGGTGAGGGCGAGCAGTACTTC	CASSQGEGEQYF
TRBD2	TRBJ2-7	14	TRBV6-5	.	TGTGCCAGCACCGCTAGCGGGTCCTCCTACGAGCAGTACTTC	CASTASGSSYEQYF
.	TRBJ2-3	15	TRBV5-6	.	TGTGCCAGCAGCGCGTCGACGGCTAGCACAGATACGCAGTATTTT	CASSASTASTDTQYF
.	TRBJ1-3	14	TRBV4-3	once	TGCGCCAGCAGCCAAGGCGAGAGCGGAAACACCATATATTTT	CASSQGESGNTIYF
TRBD2	TRBJ2-3	16	TRBV4-3	.	TGCGCCAGCAGCCAAGGATGGACTAGCGGCACAGATACGCAGTATTTT	CASSQGWTSGTDTQYF
.	TRBJ1-3	15	TRBV7-2	.	TGTGCCAGCAGCTTGTCGGGCACAGAAGGAAACACCATATATTTT	CASSLSGTEGNTIYF
TRBD2	TRBJ2-5	16	TRBV29-1	few	TGCAGCGTTGAAGGCCCTAGCGGGGGCCGGGGAGAGACCCAGTACTTC	CSVEGPSGGRGETQYF
TRBD1	TRBJ2-5	14	TRBV5-4	.	TGTGCCAGCAGCTTTAGGACAGGGACAGAGACCCAGTACTTC	CASSFRTGTETQYF
.	TRBJ2-7	14	TRBV9	.	TGTGCCAGCAGCGTAGAGGCAAGCAGCTACGAGCAGTACTTC	CASSVEASSYEQYF
TRBD1	TRBJ2-5	14	TRBV27	few	TGTGCCAGCAGTTTATCGCTCAGGGGGGAGACCCAGTACTTC	CASSLSLRGETQYF
.	TRBJ2-7	15	TRBV30	.	TGTGCCTGGAGCACGGGGGGCGGGGGCGCAGACGAGCAGTACTTC	CAWSTGGGGADEQYF
.	TRBJ1-1	14	TRBV10-3	few	TGTGCCATCAGTGAACTTGGTTTTTGGACTGAAGCTTTCTTT	CAISELGFWTEAFF
TRBD2	TRBJ2-2	17	TRBV6-1	.	TGTGCCAGCAGTGAACCTGGCGGGGGGCTGAATACCGGGGAGCTGTTTTTT	CASSEPGGGLNTGELFF
.	TRBJ2-3	15	TRBV7-6	.	TGTGCCAGCAGCCTACCGGCAGAGTCGACAGATACGCAGTATTTT	CASSLPAESTDTQYF
TRBD2	TRBJ2-7	15	TRBV11-2	.	TGTGCCAGCAGCTTTAGGACTAGCGGGGTATACGAGCAGTACTTC	CASSFRTSGVYEQYF
TRBD2	TRBJ2-1	15	TRBV19	.	TGTGCCAGTAGTGTGAGCGGGGCGGCCTACAATGAGCAGTTCTTC	CASSVSGAAYNEQFF